This T cell receptor (beta chain) was captured by sequencing in a study of control samples from healthy donors and cancer patients. Assay: immunoSEQ multiplex PCR; the TCRdb copy retains only in-frame clones and omits some. The sample has around 170,000 clones; about 91% are singletons. The CDR3 sequence is 14 residues long. Trimming took 3 bases from V and 2 from J, leaving 10 bases between them. CDR1 is LNHDA, CDR2 SQIVND, per germline (reference sequence). The chain links TRBV19 to TRBJ1-2; D remains ambiguous. The receptor comes from a woman aged 25 to 39 in good health. The sequencing input was blood. This CDR3 reads CASSIKQINYGYTF. DNA for the CDR3: TGTGCCAGTAGTATTAAACAGATCAACTATGGCTACACCTTC. Complete variable domain (other parts from reference TRBV19 and TRBJ1-2): DGGITQSPKYLFRKEGQNVTLSCEQNLNHDAMYWYRQDPGQGLRLIYYSQIVNDFQKGDIAEGYSVSREKKESFPLTVTSAQKNPTAFYLCASSIKQINYGYTFGSGTRLTVV.